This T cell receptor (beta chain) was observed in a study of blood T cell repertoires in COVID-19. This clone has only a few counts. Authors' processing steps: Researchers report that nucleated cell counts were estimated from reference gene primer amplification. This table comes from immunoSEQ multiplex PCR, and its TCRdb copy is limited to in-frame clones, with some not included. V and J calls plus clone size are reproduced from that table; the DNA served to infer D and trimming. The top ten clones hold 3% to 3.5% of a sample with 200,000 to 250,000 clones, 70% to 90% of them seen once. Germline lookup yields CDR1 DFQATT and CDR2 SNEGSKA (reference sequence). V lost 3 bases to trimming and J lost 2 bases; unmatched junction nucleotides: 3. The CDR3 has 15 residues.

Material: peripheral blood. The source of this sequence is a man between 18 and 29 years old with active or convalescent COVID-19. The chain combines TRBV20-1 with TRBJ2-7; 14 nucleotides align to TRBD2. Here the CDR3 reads CSASGTSGGTYEQYF. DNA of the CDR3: TGCAGTGCTAGTGGGACTAGCGGGGGCACCTACGAGCAGTACTTC.